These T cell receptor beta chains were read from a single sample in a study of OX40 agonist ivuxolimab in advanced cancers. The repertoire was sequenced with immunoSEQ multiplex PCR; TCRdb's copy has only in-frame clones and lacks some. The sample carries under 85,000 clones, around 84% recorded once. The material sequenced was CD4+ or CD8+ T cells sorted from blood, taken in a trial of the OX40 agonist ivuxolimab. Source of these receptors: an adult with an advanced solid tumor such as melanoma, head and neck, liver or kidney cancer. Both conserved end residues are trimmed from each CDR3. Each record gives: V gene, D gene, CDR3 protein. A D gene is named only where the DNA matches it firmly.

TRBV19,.,ASSIALRQRGYGYT
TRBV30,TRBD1,AWSMDRWNTEAF
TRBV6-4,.,ASSPQGTDTQY
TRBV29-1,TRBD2,SVGHGTSGEYNEQF
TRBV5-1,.,ASRLDRPHTHDALCSNQPQH
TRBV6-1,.,ASTLAGSTDTQY
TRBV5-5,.,ASSLQLQINYGYT
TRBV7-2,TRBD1,ASSKQPSGTGVTDTQY
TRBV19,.,ASSSAVTAFPGNTIY
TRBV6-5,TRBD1,ASSYQGALGYT
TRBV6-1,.,ASSVRAGDSNQPQH
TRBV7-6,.,ASSLVSGTDTQY
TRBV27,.,ASSLSSGYSNQPQH
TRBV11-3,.,ASSLPRSTDTQY
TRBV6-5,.,ASSASKGLYGYT
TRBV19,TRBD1,ASSPDRVDSPLH
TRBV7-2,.,ASSYGDLGQF
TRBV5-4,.,ASSPGHTGLSGNTIY
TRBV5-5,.,ASSPIQGRTGNTIY
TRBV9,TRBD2,ASSVLAGSYNEQF
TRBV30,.,AWSVERGYT
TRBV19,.,ASSIGEGLFADTQY
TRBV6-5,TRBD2,ASSTLAGGAYEQY
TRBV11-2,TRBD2,ASSSLAGGPSSYNEQF
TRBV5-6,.,ASSFPMTGGDTQY
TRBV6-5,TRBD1,ASSSGQGGYT